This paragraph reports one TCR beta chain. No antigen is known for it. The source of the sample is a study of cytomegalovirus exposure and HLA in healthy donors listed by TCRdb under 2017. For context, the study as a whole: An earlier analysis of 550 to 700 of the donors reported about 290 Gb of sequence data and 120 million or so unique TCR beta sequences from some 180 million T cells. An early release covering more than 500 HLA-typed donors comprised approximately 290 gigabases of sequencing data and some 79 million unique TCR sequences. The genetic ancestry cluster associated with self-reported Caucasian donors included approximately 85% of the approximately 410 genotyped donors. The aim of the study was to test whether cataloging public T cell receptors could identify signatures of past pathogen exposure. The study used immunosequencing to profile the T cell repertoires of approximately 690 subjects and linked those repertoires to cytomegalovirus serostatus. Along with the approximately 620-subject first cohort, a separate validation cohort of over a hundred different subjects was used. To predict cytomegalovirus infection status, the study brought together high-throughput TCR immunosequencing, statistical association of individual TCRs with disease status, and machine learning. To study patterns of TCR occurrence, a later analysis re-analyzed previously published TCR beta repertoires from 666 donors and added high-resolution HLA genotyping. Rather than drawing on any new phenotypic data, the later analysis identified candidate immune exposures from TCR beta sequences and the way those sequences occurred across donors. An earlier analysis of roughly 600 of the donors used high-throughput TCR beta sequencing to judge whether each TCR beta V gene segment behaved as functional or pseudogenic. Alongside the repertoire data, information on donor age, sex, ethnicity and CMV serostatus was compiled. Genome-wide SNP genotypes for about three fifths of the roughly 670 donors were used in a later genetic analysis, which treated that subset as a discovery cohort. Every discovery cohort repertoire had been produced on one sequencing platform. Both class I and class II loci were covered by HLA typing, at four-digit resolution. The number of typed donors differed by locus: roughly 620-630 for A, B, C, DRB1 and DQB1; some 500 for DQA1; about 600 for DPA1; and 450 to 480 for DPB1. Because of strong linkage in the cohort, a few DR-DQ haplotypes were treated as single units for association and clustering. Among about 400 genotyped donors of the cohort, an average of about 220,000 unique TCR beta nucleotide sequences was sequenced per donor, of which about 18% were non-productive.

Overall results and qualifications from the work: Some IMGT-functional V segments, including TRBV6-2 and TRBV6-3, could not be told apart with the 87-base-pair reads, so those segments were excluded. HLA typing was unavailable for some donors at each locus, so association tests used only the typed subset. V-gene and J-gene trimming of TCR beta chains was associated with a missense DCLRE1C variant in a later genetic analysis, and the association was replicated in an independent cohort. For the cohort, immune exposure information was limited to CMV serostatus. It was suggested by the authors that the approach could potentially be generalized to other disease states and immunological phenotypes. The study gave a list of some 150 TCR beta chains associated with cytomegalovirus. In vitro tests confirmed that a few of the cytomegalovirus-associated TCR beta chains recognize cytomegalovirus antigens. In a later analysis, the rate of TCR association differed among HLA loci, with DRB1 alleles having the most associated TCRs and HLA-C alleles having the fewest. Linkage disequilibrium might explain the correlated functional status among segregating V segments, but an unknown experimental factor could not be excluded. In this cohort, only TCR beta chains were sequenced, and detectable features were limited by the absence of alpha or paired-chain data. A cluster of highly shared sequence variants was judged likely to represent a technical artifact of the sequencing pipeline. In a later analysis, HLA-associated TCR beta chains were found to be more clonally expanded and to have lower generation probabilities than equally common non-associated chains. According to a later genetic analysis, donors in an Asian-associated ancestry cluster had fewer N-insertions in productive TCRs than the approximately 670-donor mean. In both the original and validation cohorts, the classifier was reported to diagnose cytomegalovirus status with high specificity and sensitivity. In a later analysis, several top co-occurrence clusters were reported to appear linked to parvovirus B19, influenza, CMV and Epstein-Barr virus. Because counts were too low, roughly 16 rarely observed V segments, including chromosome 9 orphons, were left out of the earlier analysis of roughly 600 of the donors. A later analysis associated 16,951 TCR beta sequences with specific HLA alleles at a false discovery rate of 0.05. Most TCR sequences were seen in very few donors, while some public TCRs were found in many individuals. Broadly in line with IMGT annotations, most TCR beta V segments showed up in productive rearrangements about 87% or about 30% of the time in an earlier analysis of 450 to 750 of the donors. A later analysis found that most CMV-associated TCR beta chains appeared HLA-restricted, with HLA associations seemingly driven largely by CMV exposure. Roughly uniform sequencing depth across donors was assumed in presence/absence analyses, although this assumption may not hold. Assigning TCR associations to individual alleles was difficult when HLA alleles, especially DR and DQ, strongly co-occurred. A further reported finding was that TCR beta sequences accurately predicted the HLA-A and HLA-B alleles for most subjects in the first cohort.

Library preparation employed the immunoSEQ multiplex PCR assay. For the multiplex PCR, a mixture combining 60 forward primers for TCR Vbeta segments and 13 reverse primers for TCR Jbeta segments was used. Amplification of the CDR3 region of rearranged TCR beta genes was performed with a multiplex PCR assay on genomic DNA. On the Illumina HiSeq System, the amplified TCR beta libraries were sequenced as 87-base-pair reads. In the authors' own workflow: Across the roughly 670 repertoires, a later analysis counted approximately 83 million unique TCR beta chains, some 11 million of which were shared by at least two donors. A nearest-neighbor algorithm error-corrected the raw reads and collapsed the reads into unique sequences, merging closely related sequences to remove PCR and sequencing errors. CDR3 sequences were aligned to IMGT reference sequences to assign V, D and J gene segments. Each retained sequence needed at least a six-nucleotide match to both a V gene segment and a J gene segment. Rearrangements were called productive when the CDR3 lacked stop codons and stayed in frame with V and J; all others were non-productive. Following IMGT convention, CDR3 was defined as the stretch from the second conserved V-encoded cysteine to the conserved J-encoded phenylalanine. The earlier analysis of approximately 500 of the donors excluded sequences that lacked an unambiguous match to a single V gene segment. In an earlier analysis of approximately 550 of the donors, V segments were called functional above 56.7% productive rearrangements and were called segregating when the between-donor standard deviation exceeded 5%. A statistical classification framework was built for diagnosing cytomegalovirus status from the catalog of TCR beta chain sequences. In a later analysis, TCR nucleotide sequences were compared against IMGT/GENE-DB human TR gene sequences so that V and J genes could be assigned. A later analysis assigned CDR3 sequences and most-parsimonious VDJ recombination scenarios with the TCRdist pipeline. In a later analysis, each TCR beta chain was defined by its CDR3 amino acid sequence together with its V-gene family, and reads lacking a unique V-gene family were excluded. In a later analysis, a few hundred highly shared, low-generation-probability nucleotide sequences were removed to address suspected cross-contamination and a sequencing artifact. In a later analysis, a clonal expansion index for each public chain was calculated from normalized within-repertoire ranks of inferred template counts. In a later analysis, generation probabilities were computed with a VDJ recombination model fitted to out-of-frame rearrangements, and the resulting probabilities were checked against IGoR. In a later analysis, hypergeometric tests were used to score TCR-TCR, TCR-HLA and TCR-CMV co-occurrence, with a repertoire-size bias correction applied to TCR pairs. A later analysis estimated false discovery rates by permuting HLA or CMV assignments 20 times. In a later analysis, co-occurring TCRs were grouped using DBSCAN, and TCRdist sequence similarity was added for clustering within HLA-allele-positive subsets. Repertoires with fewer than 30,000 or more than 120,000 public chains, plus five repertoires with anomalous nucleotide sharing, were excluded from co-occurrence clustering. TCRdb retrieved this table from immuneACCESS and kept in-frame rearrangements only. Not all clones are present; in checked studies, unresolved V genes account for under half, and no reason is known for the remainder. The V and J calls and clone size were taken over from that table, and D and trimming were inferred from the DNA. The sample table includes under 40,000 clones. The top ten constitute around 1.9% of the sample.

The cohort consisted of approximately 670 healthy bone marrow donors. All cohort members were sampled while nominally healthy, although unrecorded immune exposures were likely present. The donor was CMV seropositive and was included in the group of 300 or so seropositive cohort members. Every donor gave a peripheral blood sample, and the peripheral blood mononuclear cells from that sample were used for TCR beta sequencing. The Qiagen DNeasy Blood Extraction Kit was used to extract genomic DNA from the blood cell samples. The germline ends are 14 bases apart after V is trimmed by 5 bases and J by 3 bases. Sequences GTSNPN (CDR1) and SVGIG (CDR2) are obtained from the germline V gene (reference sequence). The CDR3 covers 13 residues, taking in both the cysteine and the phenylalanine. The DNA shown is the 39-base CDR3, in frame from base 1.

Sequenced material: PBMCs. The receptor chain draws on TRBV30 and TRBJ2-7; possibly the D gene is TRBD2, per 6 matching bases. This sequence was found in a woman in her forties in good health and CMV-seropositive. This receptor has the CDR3 CAWAAGNGYEQYF. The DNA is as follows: TGTGCCTGGGCGGCGGGGAACGGCTACGAGCAGTACTTC.